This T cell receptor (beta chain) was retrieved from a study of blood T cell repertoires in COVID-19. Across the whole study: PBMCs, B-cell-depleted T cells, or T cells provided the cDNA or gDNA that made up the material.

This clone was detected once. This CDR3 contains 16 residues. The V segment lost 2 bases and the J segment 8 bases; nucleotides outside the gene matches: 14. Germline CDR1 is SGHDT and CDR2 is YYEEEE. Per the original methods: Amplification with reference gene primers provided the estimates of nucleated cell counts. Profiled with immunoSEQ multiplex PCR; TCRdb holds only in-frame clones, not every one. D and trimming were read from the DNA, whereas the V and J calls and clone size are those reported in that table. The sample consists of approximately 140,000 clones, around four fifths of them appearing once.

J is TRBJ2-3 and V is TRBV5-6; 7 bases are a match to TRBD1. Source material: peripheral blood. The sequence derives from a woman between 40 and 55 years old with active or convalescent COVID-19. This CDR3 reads CASSFTRQGGYATQYF. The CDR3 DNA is TGTGCCAGCAGCTTTACCCGACAGGGTGGATATGCTACGCAGTATTTT.